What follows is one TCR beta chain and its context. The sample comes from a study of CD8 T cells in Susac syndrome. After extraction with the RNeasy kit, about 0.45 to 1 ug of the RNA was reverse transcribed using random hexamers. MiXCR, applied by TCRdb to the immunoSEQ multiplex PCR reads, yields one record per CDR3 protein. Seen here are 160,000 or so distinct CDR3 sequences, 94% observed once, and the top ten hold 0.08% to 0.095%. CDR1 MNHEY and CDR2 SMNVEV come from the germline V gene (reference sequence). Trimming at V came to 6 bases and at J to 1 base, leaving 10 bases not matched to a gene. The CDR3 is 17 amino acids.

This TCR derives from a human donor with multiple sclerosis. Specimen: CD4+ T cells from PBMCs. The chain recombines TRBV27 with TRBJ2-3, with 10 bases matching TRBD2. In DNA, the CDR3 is TGTGCCAGCAGACCCTTCCTAGCGGGAGTCGGCACAGATACGCAGTATTTT. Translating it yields CASRPFLAGVGTDTQYF.